The 22 T cell receptor beta chains below all came from one sample that was sequenced in a study of T cell repertoires in cytomegalovirus infection. TCRdb called the reads again in MiXCR, with one record for every CDR3 protein. The sample has roughly 760,000 distinct CDR3 sequences; roughly 36% are singletons. Sequencing was carried out using PBMCs. The source of these receptors is a human donor in good health (CMV status not recorded). Some clones in this sample may be carry-over from other donors' samples.

The chain employs TRBV2 and TRBJ1-4, with a possible D match to TRBD1 (6 bases). The V and J ends lost 5 bases and 7 bases respectively, with 17 bases between them. Per the germline V gene, CDR1 is SNHLY and CDR2 is FYNNEI. This CDR3 region has 15 residues. The CDR3 DNA follows: TGTGCCAGCAGTAGAAAACCGGGACAAATTGAAAAACTGTTTTTT. Translating gives CASSRKPGQIEKLFF.

J is TRBJ2-3 and V is TRBV5-1; 10 positions match TRBD2. Germline assignment: CDR1 SGHRS and CDR2 YFSETQ. J lost 2 bases, V lost 8 bases, and 5 bases had no gene match. The CDR3 totals 14 residues. The CDR3 DNA sequence: TGCGCCAGTCTAGCGGGGGACTACACAGATACGCAGTATTTT. Protein sequence: CASLAGDYTDTQYF. Drawing the rest from reference TRBV5-1 and TRBJ2-3, the complete variable domain is KAGVTQTPRYLIKTRGQQVTLSCSPISGHRSVSWYQQTPGQGLQFLFEYFSETQRNKGNFPGRFSGRQFSNSRSEMNVSTLELGDSALYLCASLAGDYTDTQYFGPGTRLTVL.

Notes on this clonotype: One junction end disagrees with the germline gene, perhaps due to a read error. V and J are TRBV12-3 or TRBV12-4 and TRBJ2-7, with 8 bases identical to TRBD2. The CDR3 has 13 amino acids. CDR3 region: CASTGGGSYAQYF. The CDR3, as DNA: TGTGCCAGCACGGGAGGGGGGAGCTACGCGCAGTACTTC.

The rearrangement joins TRBV19 to TRBJ1-2; no definite D call. CDR1 and CDR2 from the germline V gene are LNHDA and SQIVND (reference sequence). Trimming took off 7 bases at V and 0 bases at J, with 6 bases between the two ends. The CDR3 length is 12 residues. The CDR3 loop is CASNSPNYGYTF. Written as DNA, the CDR3 is TGTGCCAGTAATTCGCCTAACTATGGCTACACCTTC.

The rearrangement joins TRBV3-1 to TRBJ2-2; D is tentatively TRBD1 or TRBD2 (5 bases each). CDR3 length: 14 residues. Deletions cut 1 base from V and 4 bases from J, with 7 bases between. Per germline, CDR1 LGHDT and CDR2 YNNKEL (reference sequence). The chain's CDR3 is CASSQGGTTGELFF. The CDR3 DNA follows: TGTGCCAGCAGCCAAGGTGGGACCACCGGGGAGCTGTTTTTT.

This clonotype was seen ten or more times. V usage is TRBV7-8 and J usage is TRBJ2-7; perhaps TRBD2 as D (5 bases). The germline V and J ends were trimmed by 1 base and 3 bases, with 13 bases remaining between them. CDR1 and CDR2 from the germline V gene are SGHVS and FQNEAQ. The CDR3 loop spans 15 amino acids. The CDR3 spells CASSLGLTLIYEQYF. The CDR3 DNA sequence: TGTGCCAGCAGCTTAGGACTAACGCTAATCTACGAGCAGTACTTC.

The chain combines TRBV7-2 with TRBJ1-6; D gene uncertain. This CDR3 comprises 15 residues. Germline CDR1 is SGHTA and CDR2 is FQGNSA. Trimming pared 1 base from V and 7 bases from J, leaving 11 bases between. Here the CDR3 reads CASSLEVSRNSPLHF. CDR3 DNA: TGTGCCAGCAGCTTAGAGGTCTCGCGGAATTCACCCCTCCACTTT.

The chain uses TRBV20-1 and TRBJ1-5; TRBD1 matches 7 bases. J lost 6 bases, V lost 6 bases, and 11 bases had no gene match. The CDR3 sequence is 14 residues long. The germline gives CDR1 DFQATT, CDR2 SNEGSKA (reference sequence). The CDR3 sequence: CSALAGTARQPQHF. The CDR3, as DNA: TGCAGTGCACTCGCGGGGACAGCCCGTCAGCCCCAGCATTTT.

Of note for this clonotype: One end of the junction is discordant with germline, which a read error may explain. The genes are TRBV7-8 and TRBJ2-1; no firm D call. The V gene's germline CDR1 is SGHVS and CDR2 FQNEAQ. The CDR3 consists of 14 residues. The CDR3 nucleotides are TGTGCCAGCAGCTTAGGGGGATCCTACAATGAGCTGTTCTTC. It is translated as CASSLGGSYNELFF.

This chain joins TRBV6-6 and TRBJ1-5; D might be TRBD1 (5 bases). Trimming removed 5 bases from V and 0 bases from J, with 11 bases in between. This CDR3 spans 15 amino acids. CDR1 and CDR2 (germline): MNHNY, SVGAGI (reference sequence). CDR3: CASSDSFYSNQPQHF. CDR3 nucleotide sequence: TGTGCCAGCAGTGACAGCTTTTATAGCAATCAGCCCCAGCATTTT.

J is TRBJ2-5 and V is TRBV20-1; D gene uncertain. Trimming left V 2 bases short and J 5 bases short, with 15 bases between. CDR1 and CDR2 (germline): DFQATT, SNEGSKA (reference sequence). The CDR3 sequence is 14 residues long. The CDR3 nucleotides read TGCAGTGCTAGAAGGAATTCGATCCAGGAGACCCAGTACTTC. Residues: CSARRNSIQETQYF.

To note about this clonotype: The junction departs from the called germline gene at one end, perhaps through a read error. The rearrangement links TRBV6-2 or TRBV6-3 to TRBJ2-3, with 10 bases matching TRBD2. This CDR3 has 17 residues. The germline gives CDR1 MNHEY, CDR2 SVGEGT. The DNA for the CDR3 is TGTGCCAGCAGTTGGGATATAGCGGGAGGAGACACAGATACGCATTATTTT. As protein: CASSWDIAGGDTDTHYF.

The V gene is TRBV5-1, the J gene TRBJ1-3; 8 bases are a match to TRBD1. Per germline, CDR1 SGHRS and CDR2 YFSETQ. V trimming: 3 bases; J trimming: 0 bases; junction bases outside the gene matches: 5. The CDR3 runs 16 residues. This chain's CDR3 is CASSYGTGDSGNTIYF. The CDR3 nucleotides read TGCGCCAGCAGCTACGGGACAGGAGACTCTGGAAACACCATATATTTT.

This clonotype was observed a few times. J is TRBJ2-4 and V is TRBV4-1; 7 bases are shared with TRBD1. CDR1 and CDR2 from the germline V gene are MGHRA and YSYEKL. With 4 bases clipped from V and 0 bases from J, the junction kept 15 bases outside the gene matches. The CDR3 is 19 amino acids. DNA for the CDR3: TGCGCCAGCAGCCGCCACAGGGGACCCCCACCTCTAGCCAAAAACATTCAGTACTTC. Translation gives CASSRHRGPPPLAKNIQYF.

V is TRBV29-1 and J is TRBJ2-5, with 7 positions matching TRBD2. From germline, CDR1 is SQVTM and CDR2 ANQGSEA. The CDR3 consists of 13 residues. V was clipped by 4 bases and J by 5 bases; unmatched bases: 7. CDR3 bases: TGCAGCGTTGCCCGGGGAGGGGTTGAGACCCAGTACTTC. It is translated as CSVARGGVETQYF.

This chain's CDR3 is CASSQAGPGQGSYEQYF. CDR3 sequence (DNA): TGCGCCAGCAGCCAAGCTGGACCGGGACAGGGGTCCTACGAGCAGTACTTC. J is TRBJ2-7 and V is TRBV4-1; 10 nucleotides agree with TRBD1. Trimming cost V 1 base and J 1 base; bases outside gene matches: 7. This CDR3 is 17 amino acids long. CDR1 and CDR2 (germline): MGHRA, YSYEKL.

This clonotype turned up a few times. This sequence joins TRBV28 and TRBJ2-1, with 11 bases identical to TRBD2. The ends lost 1 base at V and 7 bases at J; junction bases unmatched: 6. The germline gives CDR1 MDHEN, CDR2 SYDVKM. CDR3 length: 16 amino acids. The DNA of the CDR3 is TGTGCCAGCAGTTTATATGGGACTAGCGGCGAGAATGAGCAGTTCTTC. Amino acids: CASSLYGTSGENEQFF. Complete variable domain (other parts from reference TRBV28 and TRBJ2-1): DVKVTQSSRYLVKRTGEKVFLECVQDMDHENMFWYRQDPGLGLRLIYFSYDVKMKEKGDIPEGYSVSREKKERFSLILESASTNQTSMYLCASSLYGTSGENEQFFGPGTRLTVL.

In regard to this clonotype: Relative to the germline gene, one junction end is altered; a read error may explain this. The J gene is TRBJ1-4, the V gene TRBV20-1, with unresolved D. Germline CDR1 and CDR2: DFQATT and SNEGSKA (reference sequence). The CDR3 has 13 amino acids. Written as DNA, the CDR3 is TGCAGTGCTAGGGTTAACATGGGCGAAAAACTTTTTTTT. Amino acid sequence: CSARVNMGEKLFF.

This clonotype was counted only a few times. This chain links TRBV7-8 with TRBJ1-2, with D uncertain. V lost 1 base and J 4 bases, leaving 16 bases between the germline ends. CDR3 length: 16 residues. CDR1 and CDR2 from the germline V gene are SGHVS and FQNEAQ. The CDR3 loop reads CASSLGAHVFSYGYTF. CDR3 nucleotide sequence: TGTGCCAGCAGCTTAGGGGCCCATGTGTTCAGCTATGGCTACACCTTC.

The chain uses TRBV23-1 and TRBJ2-7; 9 bases map to TRBD1. TRBV23-1 is classed as an ORF, of uncertain function. J gave up 5 bases and V 4 bases, and 12 bases lay outside the gene matches. The CDR3 spans 16 residues. The CDR3 DNA sequence: TGCGCCAGCAGTCCCCCTGGGGGACAGGGTGGTAACGAGCAGTACTTC. Protein sequence: CASSPPGGQGGNEQYF.

This rearrangement joins TRBV20-1 to TRBJ2-1; D uncertain. Germline-derived CDR1 and CDR2 are DFQATT and SNEGSKA (reference sequence). The CDR3 contains 12 residues. The V gene lost 0 bases and the J gene lost 6 bases, with 6 bases spanning the gap. CDR3 sequence (DNA): TGCAGTGCTAGAGATTCGGGCAATGAGCAGTTCTTC. Its protein is CSARDSGNEQFF.

The J gene is TRBJ2-5, the V gene TRBV7-2, with D maybe TRBD2 (6 bases). Germline V lookup: CDR1 SGHTA, CDR2 FQGNSA. Trimming cost V 5 bases and J 5 bases, with 15 bases left between them. This CDR3 has 14 amino acids. Written as DNA, the CDR3 is TGTGCCAGCAGCAGAACCCAACTAGCTGAGACCCAGTACTTC. It yields the protein CASSRTQLAETQYF.